Sequencing of this T cell receptor beta chain was carried out in a study of blood T cell repertoires in COVID-19. Source study methods: Amplification of reference gene primers was used by the study to estimate nucleated cell counts. Profiled with immunoSEQ multiplex PCR; TCRdb holds only in-frame clones, not every one. V, J and clone size are taken as reported in that table, and D and trimming were inferred from the DNA itself. The data show fewer than 80,000 clones, around 86% seen once. Germline CDR1 and CDR2: LGHNA and YNFKEQ. This CDR3 has 15 residues. Trimming pared 4 bases from V and 11 bases from J, leaving 18 bases between.

The chain uses TRBV4-2 and TRBJ1-6; D remains ambiguous. This clonotype was sampled from a man aged 25 to 45 with acute or convalescent COVID-19. Sequencing input: peripheral blood. The CDR3: CASSPPAGPGAPLHF. The CDR3, as DNA: TGTGCCAGCAGCCCACCGGCCGGCCCCGGGGCACCCCTCCACTTT.